The 8 T cell receptor beta chains given below trace back to one sample, sequenced in a study of T-cell reconstitution after alpha-beta-depleted transplantation in children. Preparation of the TCRbeta library involved a method that used unique molecular identifiers. From the PCR reads, TCRdb called clonotypes with MiXCR, one entry per CDR3 protein. The sample contains 150,000 to 200,000 distinct CDR3 sequences, over 5.5% of which appear only once. The sequenced sample was PBMCs from the stem cell graft donor, obtained from the stem cell graft. The receptors stem from a human donor who donated a stem cell graft to a child with Wiskott-Aldrich syndrome.

For this clonotype: A single base separates this from a much larger clone, so it may be a read error. The rearrangement uses TRBV28 and TRBJ2-5; no firm D call. V lost 3 bases to trimming and J lost 2 bases, with 19 bases between them. This CDR3 contains 17 residues. Germline CDR1 is MDHEN and CDR2 is SYDVKM. The CDR3 protein is CASSFSTWASSQETQYF. The CDR3 nucleotides are TGTGCCAGCAGTTTTTCCACGTGGGCGTCCTCACAAGAGACCCAGTACTTC. The whole variable domain, remainder taken from reference TRBV28 and TRBJ2-5, is DVKVTQSSRYLVKRTGEKVFLECVQDMDHENMFWYRQDPGLGLRLIYFSYDVKMKEKGDIPEGYSVSREKKERFSLILESASTNQTSMYLCASSFSTWASSQETQYFGPGTRLLVL.

This clonotype was counted ten times or more. The chain uses TRBV6-5 and TRBJ2-2; maybe TRBD1 (7 bases). V lost 0 bases to trimming and J lost 4 bases, with 15 bases between them. This CDR3 is 17 amino acids long. In germline, CDR1 is MNHEY, CDR2 SVGAGI. In nucleotides, the CDR3 is TGTGCCAGCAGTTACTCGAGGTCAGGGGGACTCACCGGGGAGCTGTTTTTT. This translates into CASSYSRSGGLTGELFF.

Ten or more counts support this clonotype. The V and J genes are TRBV2 and TRBJ1-1, with 9 positions matching TRBD1. This CDR3 has 12 residues. Per the germline V gene, CDR1 is SNHLY and CDR2 is FYNNEI. V gave up 4 bases and J gave up 8 bases; unmatched junction bases: 2. The CDR3 DNA reads as TGTGCCAGCAGTGGGGACAGGGAGGAAGCTTTCTTT. This encodes CASSGDREEAFF. Variable domain in full (rest from reference TRBV2 and TRBJ1-1): EPEVTQTPSHQVTQMGQEVILRCVPISNHLYFYWYRQILGQKVEFLVSFYNNEISEKSEIFDDQFSVERPDGSNFTLKIRSTKLEDSAMYFCASSGDREEAFFGQGTRLTVV.

This clonotype was detected only a few times. V is TRBV5-1 and J is TRBJ2-7; D may be TRBD2 (6 bases). The germline gives CDR1 SGHRS, CDR2 YFSETQ. V lost 5 bases and J 3 bases, leaving 12 bases between the germline ends. The CDR3 loop spans 13 amino acids. The CDR3 reads CASSRDLFYEQYF. CDR3 bases: TGCGCCAGCAGTCGGGACTTATTCTACGAGCAGTACTTC.

This clonotype was observed many times. The V and J genes are TRBV20-1 and TRBJ2-3; 8 bases align to TRBD1. This CDR3 contains 14 residues. Germline CDR1 DFQATT, CDR2 SNEGSKA (reference sequence). V dropped 4 bases and J dropped 0; count of bases not matched to a gene: 3. The chain's CDR3 is CSAITGGSTDTQYF. The CDR3 DNA reads as TGCAGTGCTATCACAGGGGGAAGCACAGATACGCAGTATTTT.

This clonotype was found many times. The V gene is TRBV20-1, the J gene TRBJ2-1; 9 bases are shared with TRBD2. The CDR3 extends over 17 amino acids. CDR1 and CDR2 (germline): DFQATT, SNEGSKA (reference sequence). V lost 0 bases to trimming and J lost 0 bases; unmatched junction nucleotides: 6. The DNA for the CDR3 is TGCAGTGCTAGAGAGGGCGGCGGGAGGGCCTCCTACAATGAGCAGTTCTTC. Amino acids: CSAREGGGRASYNEQFF.

This clonotype was seen a few times. The V call is TRBV12-3 or TRBV12-4, the J call TRBJ2-7, with 13 bases identical to TRBD2. J lost 5 bases, V lost 9 bases, and 4 bases had no gene match. This CDR3 is 13 amino acids long. The CDR3 nucleotides read TGTGCCAGTTTACTAGCGGGAGGGGACGAGCAGTACTTC. This translates into CASLLAGGDEQYF.

This clonotype was found many times. The V gene is TRBV20-1, the J gene TRBJ2-2; the D gene could be TRBD1 or TRBD2 (5 bases each). CDR3 length: 14 amino acids. The V end lost 3 bases, the J end lost 7 bases, and 15 bases lay between the germline ends. Germline loops: CDR1 DFQATT, CDR2 SNEGSKA (reference sequence). In nucleotides, the CDR3 is TGCAGTGCTAGCGGGGCAGGTTCAGGCGGGGAGCTGTTTTTT. Translating gives CSASGAGSGGELFF.